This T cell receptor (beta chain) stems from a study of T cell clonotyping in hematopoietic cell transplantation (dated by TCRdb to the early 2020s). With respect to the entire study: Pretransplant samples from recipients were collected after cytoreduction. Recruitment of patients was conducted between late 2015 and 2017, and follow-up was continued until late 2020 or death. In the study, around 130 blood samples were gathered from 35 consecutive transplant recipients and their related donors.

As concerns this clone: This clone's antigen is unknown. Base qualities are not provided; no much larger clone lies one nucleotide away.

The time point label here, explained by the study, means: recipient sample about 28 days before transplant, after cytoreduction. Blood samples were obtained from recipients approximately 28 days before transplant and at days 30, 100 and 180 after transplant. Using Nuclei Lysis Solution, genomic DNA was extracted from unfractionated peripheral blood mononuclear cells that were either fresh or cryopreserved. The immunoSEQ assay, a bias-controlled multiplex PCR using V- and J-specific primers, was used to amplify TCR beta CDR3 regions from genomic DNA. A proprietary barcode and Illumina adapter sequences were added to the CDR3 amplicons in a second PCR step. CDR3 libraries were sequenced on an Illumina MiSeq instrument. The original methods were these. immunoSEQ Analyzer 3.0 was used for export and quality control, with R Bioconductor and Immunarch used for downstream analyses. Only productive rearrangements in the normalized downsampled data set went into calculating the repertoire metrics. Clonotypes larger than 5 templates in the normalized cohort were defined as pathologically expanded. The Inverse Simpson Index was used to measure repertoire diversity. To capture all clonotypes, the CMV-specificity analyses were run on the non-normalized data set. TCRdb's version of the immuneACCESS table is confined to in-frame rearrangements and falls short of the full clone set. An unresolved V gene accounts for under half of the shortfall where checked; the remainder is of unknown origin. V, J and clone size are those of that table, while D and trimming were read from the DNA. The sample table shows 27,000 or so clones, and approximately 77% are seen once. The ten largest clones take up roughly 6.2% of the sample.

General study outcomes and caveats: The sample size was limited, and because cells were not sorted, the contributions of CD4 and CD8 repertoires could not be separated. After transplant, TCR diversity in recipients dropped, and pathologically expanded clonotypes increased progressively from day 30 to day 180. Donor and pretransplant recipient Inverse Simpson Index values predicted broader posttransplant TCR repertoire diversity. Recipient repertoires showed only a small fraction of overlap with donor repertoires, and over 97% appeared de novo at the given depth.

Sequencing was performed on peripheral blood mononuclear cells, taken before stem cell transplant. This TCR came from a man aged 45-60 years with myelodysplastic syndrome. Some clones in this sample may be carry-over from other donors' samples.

The DNA sequence is as follows: TGTGCCTGGGGGACAGACCACTACGAGCAGTACTTC. It is translated as CAWGTDHYEQYF. The chain uses TRBV30 and TRBJ2-7, and 7 junctional nucleotides match TRBD1. The germline V end is reduced by 5 bases and the J end by 3 bases; junction bases left unmatched: 4. From cysteine to phenylalanine, the CDR3 is 12 amino acids long. CDR3 DNA is the only sequence kept; it has 36 bases, read in frame from the first base. Sequences GTSNPN (CDR1) and SVGIG (CDR2) are obtained from the germline V gene (reference sequence).